This TCR beta chain derives from a study of blood T cell repertoires in COVID-19 (dated by TCRdb to 2018 to 2020). Background for the entire study: Samples from collaborators originated in the United States, Italy and Spain and spanned both the acute and convalescent phases of COVID-19. Sample metadata almost always included a de-identified subject ID, COVID-19 status, age in years and sex. A freely available public database, intended as a resource for researchers studying the immune response to SARS-CoV-2, is where the repertoires were released. The dataset comprised deeply sampled blood TCRbeta repertoires from subjects exposed to, actively infected with, or recovered from COVID-19. The material from the prospective study consisted of cDNA or gDNA derived from T cells, B-cell-depleted T cells, or PBMCs. Samples were obtained from the ongoing ImmuneRACE study (first 160 participants) and from over 1,000 subjects provided by 6 global collaborators. HLA class I and class II types, where available, came from metadata supplied by the sample provider rather than from assay-based typing. The paper as a whole reports these results and caveats: Clinical and demographic metadata were provided uncurated, with the amount varying by source and participant.

Based on the germline V gene, the CDR1 and CDR2 sequences are SGHRS and YFSETQ. Trimmed from V: 2 bases; trimmed from J: 4 bases; junction bases lacking a gene match: 10. From its cysteine to its phenylalanine, the CDR3 spans 16 amino acids. Only the CDR3 DNA stays, 48 bases, in frame from base 1. On this clone: It lacks a known antigen. Base qualities are not at hand, and no much larger clone is one base apart.

TCRbeta CDR3 regions were amplified from genomic DNA using the immunoSEQ Assay, a bias-controlled multiplex PCR. The paper's data handling went like this. Within the assay, amplification of reference gene primers was used to estimate how many nucleated cells each sample contained. To quantify the absolute abundance of each unique TCRbeta CDR3 rearrangement, sequence reads were collapsed and filtered. For each sample, productive Simpson clonality was calculated as the square root of Simpson's diversity index across productive rearrangements. As stored in TCRdb, this immuneACCESS dataset retains in-frame rearrangements with V and J assigned. A fraction of the clones does not appear; measured against another copy, unresolved V genes explain less than half of the discrepancy, and the remainder lacks a known reason. V, J and clone size are taken as reported in that table, and D and trimming were inferred from the DNA itself. The sample has roughly 200,000 clones on record, roughly 85% of them singletons. Roughly 3.5% of the sample comes from the top ten.

Whole blood was collected in K2EDTA tubes by collaborating institutions according to the institutions' own protocols. For TCRbeta analysis, collaborators shipped samples in one of three forms: frozen whole blood, isolated PBMCs, or DNA extracted from either of those sample types. Sequencing input: peripheral blood. The receptor's source is a man aged 55 to 70 with acute or convalescent COVID-19. The chain links TRBV5-1 with TRBJ2-3, and TRBD2 matches 7 of the central bases. The CDR3 sequence is CASSLIGGRGSDTQYF. The base sequence is TGCGCCAGCAGCTTAATCGGCGGGAGAGGGTCAGATACGCAGTATTTT.